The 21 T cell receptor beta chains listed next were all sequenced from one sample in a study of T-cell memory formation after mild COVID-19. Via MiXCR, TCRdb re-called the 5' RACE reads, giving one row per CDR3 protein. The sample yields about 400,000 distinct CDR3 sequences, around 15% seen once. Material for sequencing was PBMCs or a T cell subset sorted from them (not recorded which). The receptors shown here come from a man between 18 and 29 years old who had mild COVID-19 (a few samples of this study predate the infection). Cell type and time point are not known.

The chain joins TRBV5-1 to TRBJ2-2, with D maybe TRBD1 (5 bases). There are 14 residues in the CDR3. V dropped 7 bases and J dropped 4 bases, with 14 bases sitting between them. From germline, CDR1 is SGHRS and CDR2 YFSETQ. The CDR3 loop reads CASLEGVGTGELFF. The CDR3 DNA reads TGCGCCAGCCTTGAAGGGGTGGGCACCGGGGAGCTGTTTTTT.

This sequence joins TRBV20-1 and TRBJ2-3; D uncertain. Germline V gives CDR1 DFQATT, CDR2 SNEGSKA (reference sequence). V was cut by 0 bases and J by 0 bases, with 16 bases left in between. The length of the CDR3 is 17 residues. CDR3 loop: CSARDRRSSLSTDTQYF. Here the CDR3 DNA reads TGCAGTGCTAGAGATAGGCGGAGCTCCCTAAGCACAGATACGCAGTATTTT.

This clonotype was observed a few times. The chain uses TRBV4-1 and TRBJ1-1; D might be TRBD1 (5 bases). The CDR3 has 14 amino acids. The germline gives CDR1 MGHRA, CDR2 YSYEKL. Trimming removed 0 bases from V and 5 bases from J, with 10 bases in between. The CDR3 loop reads CASSQDLGRTEAFF. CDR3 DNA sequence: TGCGCCAGCAGCCAAGACCTGGGGCGAACTGAAGCTTTCTTT.

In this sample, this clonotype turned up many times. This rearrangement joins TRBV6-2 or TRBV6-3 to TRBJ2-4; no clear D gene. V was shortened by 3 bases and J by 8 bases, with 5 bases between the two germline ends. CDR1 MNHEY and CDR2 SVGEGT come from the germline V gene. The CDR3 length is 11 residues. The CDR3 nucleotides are TGTGCCAGCAGTTATAGGGACATTCAGTACTTC. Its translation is CASSYRDIQYF.

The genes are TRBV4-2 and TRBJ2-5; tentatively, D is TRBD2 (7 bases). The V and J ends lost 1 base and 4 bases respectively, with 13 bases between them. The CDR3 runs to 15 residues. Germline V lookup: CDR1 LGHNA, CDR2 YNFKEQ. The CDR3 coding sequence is TGTGCCAGCAGCCAAGGCCGGGGGGCGGGAGAGACCCAGTACTTC. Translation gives CASSQGRGAGETQYF.

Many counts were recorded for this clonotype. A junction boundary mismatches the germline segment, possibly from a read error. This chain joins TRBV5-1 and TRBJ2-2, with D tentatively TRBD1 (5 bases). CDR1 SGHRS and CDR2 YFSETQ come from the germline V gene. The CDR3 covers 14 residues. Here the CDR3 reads CASSLGQGTGELFF. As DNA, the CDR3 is TGTGCCAGCAGCTTAGGGCAGGGCACCGGGGAGCTGTTTTTT.

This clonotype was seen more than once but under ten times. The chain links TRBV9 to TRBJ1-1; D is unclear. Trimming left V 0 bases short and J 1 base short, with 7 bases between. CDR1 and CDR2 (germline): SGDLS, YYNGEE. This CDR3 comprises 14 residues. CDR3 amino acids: CASSVELGNTEAFF. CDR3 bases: TGTGCCAGCAGCGTAGAATTGGGGAACACTGAAGCTTTCTTT.

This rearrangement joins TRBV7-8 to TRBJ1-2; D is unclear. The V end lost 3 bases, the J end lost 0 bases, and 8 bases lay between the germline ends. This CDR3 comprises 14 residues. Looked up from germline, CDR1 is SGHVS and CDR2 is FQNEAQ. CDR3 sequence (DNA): TGTGCCAGCAGCTTGGCAGAAGCTAACTATGGCTACACCTTC. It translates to CASSLAEANYGYTF.

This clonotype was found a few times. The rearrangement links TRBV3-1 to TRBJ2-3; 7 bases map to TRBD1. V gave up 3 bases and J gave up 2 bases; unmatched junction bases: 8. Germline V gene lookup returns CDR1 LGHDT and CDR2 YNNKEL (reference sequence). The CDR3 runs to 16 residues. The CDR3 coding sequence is TGTGCCAGCAGCCACAGGGGGACACCAAACACAGATACGCAGTATTTT. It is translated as CASSHRGTPNTDTQYF.

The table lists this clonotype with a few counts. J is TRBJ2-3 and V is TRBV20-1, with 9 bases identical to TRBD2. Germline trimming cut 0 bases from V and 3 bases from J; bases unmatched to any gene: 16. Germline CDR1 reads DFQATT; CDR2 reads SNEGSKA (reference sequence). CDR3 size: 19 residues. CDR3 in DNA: TGCAGTGCTAGAGATGCCGGATCGACTAGGACTAGCGTTACAGATACGCAGTATTTT. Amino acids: CSARDAGSTRTSVTDTQYF.

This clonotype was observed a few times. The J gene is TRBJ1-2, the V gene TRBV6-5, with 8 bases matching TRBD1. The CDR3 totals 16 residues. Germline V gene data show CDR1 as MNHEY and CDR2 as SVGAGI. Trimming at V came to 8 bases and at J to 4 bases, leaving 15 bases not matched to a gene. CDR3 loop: CASGFWIGTGGYGYTF. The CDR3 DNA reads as TGTGCCAGCGGATTCTGGATCGGAACAGGGGGCTATGGCTACACCTTC.

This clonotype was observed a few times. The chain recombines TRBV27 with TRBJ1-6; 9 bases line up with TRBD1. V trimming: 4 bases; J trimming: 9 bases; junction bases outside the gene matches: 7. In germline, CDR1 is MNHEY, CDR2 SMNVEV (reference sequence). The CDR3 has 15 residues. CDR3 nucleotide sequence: TGTGCCAGCAGTTCCGCGGACAGGGGTGTTTCACCCCTCCACTTT. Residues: CASSSADRGVSPLHF.

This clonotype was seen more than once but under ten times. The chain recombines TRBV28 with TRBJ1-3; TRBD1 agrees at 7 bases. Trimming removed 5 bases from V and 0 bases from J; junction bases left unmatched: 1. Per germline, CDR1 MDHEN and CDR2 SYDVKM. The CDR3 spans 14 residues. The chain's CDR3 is CASSQGVSGNTIYF. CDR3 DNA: TGTGCCAGCAGTCAGGGGGTCTCTGGAAACACCATATATTTT. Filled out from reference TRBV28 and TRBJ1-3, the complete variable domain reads DVKVTQSSRYLVKRTGEKVFLECVQDMDHENMFWYRQDPGLGLRLIYFSYDVKMKEKGDIPEGYSVSREKKERFSLILESASTNQTSMYLCASSQGVSGNTIYFGEGSWLTVV.

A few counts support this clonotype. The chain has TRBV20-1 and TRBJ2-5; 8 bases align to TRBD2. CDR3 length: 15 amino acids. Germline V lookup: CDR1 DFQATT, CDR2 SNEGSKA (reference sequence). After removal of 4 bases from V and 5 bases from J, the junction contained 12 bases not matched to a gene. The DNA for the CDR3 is TGCAGTGCTACCCCGGGTAGCGGGGTCGGGGAGACCCAGTACTTC. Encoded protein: CSATPGSGVGETQYF.

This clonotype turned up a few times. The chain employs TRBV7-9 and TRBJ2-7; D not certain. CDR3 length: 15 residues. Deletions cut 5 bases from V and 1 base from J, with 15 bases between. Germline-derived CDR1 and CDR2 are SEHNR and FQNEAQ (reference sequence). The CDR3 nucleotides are TGTGCCAGCAGCCCTCTTGATTTGTTGTCCTACGAGCAGTACTTC. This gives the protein CASSPLDLLSYEQYF.

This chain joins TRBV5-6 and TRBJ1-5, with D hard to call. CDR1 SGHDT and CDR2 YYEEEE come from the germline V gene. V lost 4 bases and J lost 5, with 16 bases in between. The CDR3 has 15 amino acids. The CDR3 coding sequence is TGTGCCAGCAGCACCCTCCCCGAACGGGATCAGCCCCAGCATTTT. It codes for CASSTLPERDQPQHF.

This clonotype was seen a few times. This chain's CDR3 is CSARDRIRGRQPQHF. The CDR3 DNA follows: TGCAGTGCTAGAGATAGAATCAGGGGCCGACAGCCCCAGCATTTT. The chain joins TRBV20-1 to TRBJ1-5; TRBD1 is a possible D gene (6 bases). V lost 0 bases and J 7 bases, leaving 16 bases between the germline ends. Germline V gene data show CDR1 as DFQATT and CDR2 as SNEGSKA (reference sequence). This CDR3 is 15 amino acids long.

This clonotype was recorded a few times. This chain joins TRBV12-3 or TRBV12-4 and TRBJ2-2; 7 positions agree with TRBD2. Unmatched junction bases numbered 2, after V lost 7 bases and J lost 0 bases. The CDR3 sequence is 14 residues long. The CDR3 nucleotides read TGTGCCAGCATTCGGGGGGCGAACACCGGGGAGCTGTTTTTT. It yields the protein CASIRGANTGELFF.

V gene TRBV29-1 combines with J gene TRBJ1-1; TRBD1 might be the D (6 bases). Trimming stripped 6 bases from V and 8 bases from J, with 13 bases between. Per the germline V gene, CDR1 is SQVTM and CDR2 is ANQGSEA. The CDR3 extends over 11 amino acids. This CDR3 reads CSVDRQDEAFF. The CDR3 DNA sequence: TGCAGCGTAGATCGACAGGACGAAGCTTTCTTT.

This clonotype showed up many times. This chain's CDR3 is CASSPPGHRNTEAFF. The CDR3 coding sequence is TGTGCCAGCTCACCCCCGGGACATCGGAACACTGAAGCTTTCTTT. The rearrangement links TRBV18 to TRBJ1-1; tentative D call: TRBD1 (6 bases). This CDR3 has 15 residues. Germline V lookup: CDR1 KGHSH, CDR2 LQKENI. V lost 3 bases to trimming and J lost 1 base, with 12 bases between them.

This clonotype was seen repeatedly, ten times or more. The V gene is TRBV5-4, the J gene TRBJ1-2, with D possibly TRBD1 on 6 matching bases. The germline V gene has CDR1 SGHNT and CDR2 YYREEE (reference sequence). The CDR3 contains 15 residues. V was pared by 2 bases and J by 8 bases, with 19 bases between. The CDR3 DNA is TGTGCCAGCAGCTTAGACAGGAGGGGAACCAAGGGCTACACCTTC. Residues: CASSLDRRGTKGYTF.